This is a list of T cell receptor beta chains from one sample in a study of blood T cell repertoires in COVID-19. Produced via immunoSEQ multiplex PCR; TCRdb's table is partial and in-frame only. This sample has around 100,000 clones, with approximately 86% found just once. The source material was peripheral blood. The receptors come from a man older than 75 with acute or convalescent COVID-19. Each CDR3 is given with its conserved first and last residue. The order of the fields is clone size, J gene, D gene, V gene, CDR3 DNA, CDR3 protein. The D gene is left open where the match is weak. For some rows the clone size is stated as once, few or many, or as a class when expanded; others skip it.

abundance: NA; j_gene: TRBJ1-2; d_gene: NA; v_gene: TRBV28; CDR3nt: TGTGCCAGCAGTATAGGGGGTGGATATGGCTACACCTTC; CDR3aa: CASSIGGGYGYTF
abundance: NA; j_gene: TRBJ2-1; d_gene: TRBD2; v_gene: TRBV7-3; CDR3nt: TGTGCCAGCAGCTTAAACCCTCGACTAGCGGGACTTCCCTACAATGAGCAGTTCTTC; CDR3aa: CASSLNPRLAGLPYNEQFF
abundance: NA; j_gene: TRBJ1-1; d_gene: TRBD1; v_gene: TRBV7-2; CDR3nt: TGTGCCAGCAGCTTAGCGGGACAGGGAGACACTGAAGCTTTCTTT; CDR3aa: CASSLAGQGDTEAFF
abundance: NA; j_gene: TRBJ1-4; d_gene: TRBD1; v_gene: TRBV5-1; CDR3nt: TGCGCCAGCAGCCCTGGGACAGTTAATGAAAAACTGTTTTTT; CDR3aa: CASSPGTVNEKLFF
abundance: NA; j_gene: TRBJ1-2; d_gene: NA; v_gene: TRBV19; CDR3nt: TGTGCCAGTGTTACAGGAGACTATGGCTACACCTTC; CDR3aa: CASVTGDYGYTF
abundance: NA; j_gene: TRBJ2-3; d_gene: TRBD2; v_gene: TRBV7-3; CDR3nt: TGTGCCAGCAGCCAGTATGCGGGAGGGGTAGATACGCAGTATTTT; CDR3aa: CASSQYAGGVDTQYF
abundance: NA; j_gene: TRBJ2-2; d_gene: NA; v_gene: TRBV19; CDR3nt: TGTGCCAGTAGTAAGGGTCGGCGGGAAAACACCGGGGAGCTGTTTTTT; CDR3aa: CASSKGRRENTGELFF
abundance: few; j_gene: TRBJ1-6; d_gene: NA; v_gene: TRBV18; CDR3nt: TGTGCCAGCTCACCGCCGGGTCTAGATAATTCACCCCTCCACTTT; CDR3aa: CASSPPGLDNSPLHF
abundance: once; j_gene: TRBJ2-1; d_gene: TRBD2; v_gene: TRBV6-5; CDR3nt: TGTGCCAGCAGCCCCGGGGGGGACTTGCTTGAGCAGTTCTTC; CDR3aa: CASSPGGDLLEQFF
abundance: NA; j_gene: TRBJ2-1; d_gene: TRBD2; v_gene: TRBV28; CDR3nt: TGTGCCAGCAGTGTTACTAGCGGGGGTTCCTACAATGAGCAGTTCTTC; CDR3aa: CASSVTSGGSYNEQFF
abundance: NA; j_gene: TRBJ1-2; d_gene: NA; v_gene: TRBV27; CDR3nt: TGTGCCAGCAGTTTATCTCCCCAGGGGTTATATGGCTACACCTTC; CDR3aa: CASSLSPQGLYGYTF
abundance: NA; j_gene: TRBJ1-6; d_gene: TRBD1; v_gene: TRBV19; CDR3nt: TGTGCCAGTAGTTCGCAGACAGGGGACAATTCACCCCTCCACTTT; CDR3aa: CASSSQTGDNSPLHF
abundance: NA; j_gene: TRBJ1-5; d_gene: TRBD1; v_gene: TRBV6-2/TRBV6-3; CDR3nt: TGTGCCAGCAGTTACCGAGCGGACAGGGGGACATATAGCAATCAGCCCCAGCATTTT; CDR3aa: CASSYRADRGTYSNQPQHF
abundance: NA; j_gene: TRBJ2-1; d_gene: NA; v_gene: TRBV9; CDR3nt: TGTGCCAGCGGGGCTCGTTTGGGAGGAGGGCCGAATGAGCAGTTCTTC; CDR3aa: CASGARLGGGPNEQFF
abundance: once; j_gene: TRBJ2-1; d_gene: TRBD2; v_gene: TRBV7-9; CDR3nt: TGTGCCAGCAGCCGCGGGACTAGCGGGATGGGTGAGCAGTTCTTC; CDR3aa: CASSRGTSGMGEQFF
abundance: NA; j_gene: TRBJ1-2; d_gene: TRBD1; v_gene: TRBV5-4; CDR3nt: TGTGCCAGCTTTGCCATGACAGGGGACGGCTATGGCTACACCTTC; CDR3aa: CASFAMTGDGYGYTF
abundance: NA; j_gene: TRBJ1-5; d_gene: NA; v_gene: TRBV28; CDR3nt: TGTGCCAGCAGTTTCCGTGGGGGACTGGTCCAGCCCCAGCATTTT; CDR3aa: CASSFRGGLVQPQHF
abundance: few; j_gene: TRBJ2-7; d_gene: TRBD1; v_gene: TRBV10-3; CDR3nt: TGTGCCATCAGTGACCCCCGACAGGGACGGGAATACGAGCAGTACTTC; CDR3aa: CAISDPRQGREYEQYF
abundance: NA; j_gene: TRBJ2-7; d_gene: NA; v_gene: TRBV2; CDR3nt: TGTGCCAGCACTAGGCTAAAGACAGTCTACGAGCAGTACTTC; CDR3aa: CASTRLKTVYEQYF
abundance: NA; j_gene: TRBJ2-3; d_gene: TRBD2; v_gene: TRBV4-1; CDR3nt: TGCGCCAGCAGCCAAGTCACTAGCGGGGGGGGTACGCAGTATTTT; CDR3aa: CASSQVTSGGGTQYF
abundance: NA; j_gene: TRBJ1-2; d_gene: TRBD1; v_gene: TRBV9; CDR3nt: TGTGCCAGCAGCCCACGGGACAGGGGATCTGTGGTTGGCTACACCTTC; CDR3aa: CASSPRDRGSVVGYTF
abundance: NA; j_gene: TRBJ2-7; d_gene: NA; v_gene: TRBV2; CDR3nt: TGTGCCAGCAGTACGGACTTGGGCGAGCAGTACTTC; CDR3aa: CASSTDLGEQYF